This T cell receptor (beta chain) was recorded in a study of blood T cell repertoires in COVID-19. Study at large: From the United States, Italy and Spain came samples of acute and convalescent COVID-19. Nucleic acid was either cDNA or gDNA, and it came from T cells, B-cell-depleted T cells, or PBMCs.

Germline CDR1 is SGDLS and CDR2 is YYNGEE. This CDR3 comprises 15 residues. V dropped 0 bases and J dropped 2; count of bases not matched to a gene: 2. Using immunoSEQ multiplex PCR, the repertoire was profiled, and TCRdb retains in-frame clones only, with some absent. The data show tens of thousands of clones, with 70% to 90% seen just once and approximately 16% held by the top ten. Sequencing used peripheral blood. This receptor was identified in a woman aged 60-70 years with COVID-19, enrolled during active disease. This chain uses TRBV9 with TRBJ2-5; 9 positions match TRBD2. The CDR3 DNA reads TGTGCCAGCAGCGTAGATAGCGGGGGTCAAGAGACCCAGTACTTC. This codes for CASSVDSGGQETQYF.